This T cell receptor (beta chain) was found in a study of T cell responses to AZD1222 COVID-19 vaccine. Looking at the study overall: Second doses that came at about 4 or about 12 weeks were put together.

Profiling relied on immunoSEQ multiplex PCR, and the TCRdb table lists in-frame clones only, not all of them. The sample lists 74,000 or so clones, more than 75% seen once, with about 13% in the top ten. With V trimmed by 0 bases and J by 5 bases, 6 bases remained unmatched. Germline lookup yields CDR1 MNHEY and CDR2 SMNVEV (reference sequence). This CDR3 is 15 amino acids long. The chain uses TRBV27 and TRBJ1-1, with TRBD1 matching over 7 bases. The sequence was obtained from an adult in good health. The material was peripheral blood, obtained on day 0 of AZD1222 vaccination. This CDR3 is CASSLSGQGGTEAFF. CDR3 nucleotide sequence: TGTGCCAGCAGTTTATCCGGCCAGGGGGGGACTGAAGCTTTCTTT.